These 9 T cell receptor beta chains share one sample of origin, sequenced in a study of CD4+ T cells in melanoma. TCRdb's table, derived via immunoSEQ multiplex PCR, lists solely in-frame clones and lacks some. This table holds some 120,000 clones, around 93% found once. The sequenced sample was peripheral blood. The origin of the receptors is a human donor with melanoma.

CDR3 loop: CASSPNRLAQETQYF. The DNA for the CDR3 is TGTGCCAGCAGCCCAAACAGACTAGCTCAAGAGACCCAGTACTTC. The chain couples TRBV7-2 to TRBJ2-5; 7 positions match TRBD2. The V gene's germline CDR1 is SGHTA and CDR2 FQGNSA. The CDR3 length is 15 residues. With V trimmed by 5 bases and J by 2 bases, 8 bases remained unmatched.

The chain joins TRBV18 to TRBJ1-1; perhaps TRBD1 as D (5 bases). V was clipped by 1 base and J by 4 bases, with 7 bases between them. The CDR3 consists of 13 residues. Germline V lookup: CDR1 KGHSH, CDR2 LQKENI. The CDR3 sequence: CASSPLTVTEAFF. The CDR3 bases are TGTGCCAGCTCACCACTGACAGTCACTGAAGCTTTCTTT. The full variable domain, rest sourced from reference TRBV18 and TRBJ1-1, is NAGVMQNPRHLVRRRGQEARLRCSPMKGHSHVYWYRQLPEEGLKFMVYLQKENIIDESGMPKERFSAEFPKEGPSILRIQQVVRGDSAAYFCASSPLTVTEAFFGQGTRLTVV.

J is TRBJ1-5 and V is TRBV15; a weak D match, TRBD1 (5 bases). The CDR3 sequence is 16 residues long. The germline V and J ends were trimmed by 1 base and 4 bases, with 14 bases remaining between them. Germline loops: CDR1 LNHNV, CDR2 YYDKDF (reference sequence). CDR3 DNA sequence: TGTGCCACCAGCAGAGTGGTGGGGGTCCCGAATCAGCCCCAGCATTTT. It translates to CATSRVVGVPNQPQHF.

The chain joins TRBV28 to TRBJ2-3; no clear D gene. The germline V and J ends were trimmed by 7 bases and 2 bases, with 10 bases remaining between them. The CDR3 is made up of 13 amino acids. Germline loops: CDR1 MDHEN, CDR2 SYDVKM. The CDR3 protein is CASTGSNTDTQYF. CDR3 bases: TGTGCCAGCACAGGCTCCAACACAGATACGCAGTATTTT. The whole variable domain, remainder taken from reference TRBV28 and TRBJ2-3, is DVKVTQSSRYLVKRTGEKVFLECVQDMDHENMFWYRQDPGLGLRLIYFSYDVKMKEKGDIPEGYSVSREKKERFSLILESASTNQTSMYLCASTGSNTDTQYFGPGTRLTVL.

This chain joins TRBV6-1 and TRBJ2-4, with D maybe TRBD2 (5 bases). Trimming left V 4 bases short and J 8 bases short, with 12 bases between. The CDR3 is made up of 13 amino acids. Germline CDR1 reads MNHNS; CDR2 reads SASEGT. The CDR3 is CASSGRSRDIQYF. CDR3 sequence (DNA): TGTGCCAGCAGTGGGAGGTCTCGGGACATTCAGTACTTC.

Concerning this clone itself: The sample carries other DNA sequences with the same CDR3. This chain uses TRBV5-1 with TRBJ2-3, with TRBD2 identical over 9 bases. Per germline, CDR1 SGHRS and CDR2 YFSETQ. The J segment lost 6 bases and the V segment lost 0 bases, leaving 2 bases of the junction unmatched. This CDR3 has 14 residues. CDR3 DNA sequence: TGCGCCAGCAGCTTGGGACTAGCGGCTGATACGCAGTATTTT. It codes for CASSLGLAADTQYF.

The rearrangement links TRBV6-6 to TRBJ1-2, with 9 positions matching TRBD1. CDR1 and CDR2 from the germline V gene are MNHNY and SVGAGI (reference sequence). The CDR3 has 14 amino acids. V dropped 8 bases and J dropped 5; count of bases not matched to a gene: 9. The CDR3 coding sequence is TGTGCCAGCGCTCGACAGGGGGGCGGGTATGGCTACACCTTC. Translation: CASARQGGGYGYTF.

In its sample, this clone was seen once. J is TRBJ1-2 and V is TRBV7-2; 7 bases are a match to TRBD1. V lost 4 bases and J lost 5; bases outside the gene matches: 10. This CDR3 contains 15 residues. Germline V gene data show CDR1 as SGHTA and CDR2 as FQGNSA. CDR3 nucleotides: TGTGCCAGCAGCTGGGACAGAGGCCGGGAATATGGCTACACCTTC. It specifies CASSWDRGREYGYTF.

V gene TRBV9 combines with J gene TRBJ2-3; TRBD2 might be the D (6 bases). Trimming removed 0 bases from V and 5 bases from J, with 13 bases in between. Germline assignment: CDR1 SGDLS and CDR2 YYNGEE. The CDR3 consists of 15 residues. The CDR3 spells CASSVGTLGGDTQYF. The CDR3 DNA reads as TGTGCCAGCAGCGTAGGGACTTTGGGGGGAGATACGCAGTATTTT.